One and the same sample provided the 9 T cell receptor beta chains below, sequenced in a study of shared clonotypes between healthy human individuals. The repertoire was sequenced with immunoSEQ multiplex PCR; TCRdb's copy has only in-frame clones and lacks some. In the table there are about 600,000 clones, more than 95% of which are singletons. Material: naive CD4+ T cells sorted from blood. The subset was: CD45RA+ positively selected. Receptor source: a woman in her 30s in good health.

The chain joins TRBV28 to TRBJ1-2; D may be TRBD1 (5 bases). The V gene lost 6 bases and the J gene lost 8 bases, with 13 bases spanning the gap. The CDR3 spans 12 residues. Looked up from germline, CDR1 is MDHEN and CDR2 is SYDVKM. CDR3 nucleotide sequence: TGTGCCAGCAGCCCACCGGGACGCGGCTACACCTTC. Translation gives CASSPPGRGYTF.

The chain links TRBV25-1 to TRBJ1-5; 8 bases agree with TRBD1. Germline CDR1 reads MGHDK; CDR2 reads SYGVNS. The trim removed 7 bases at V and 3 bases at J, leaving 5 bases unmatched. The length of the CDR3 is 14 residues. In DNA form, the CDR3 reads TGTGCCAGCACCGACAGGGGCACCAATCAGCCCCAGCATTTT. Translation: CASTDRGTNQPQHF.

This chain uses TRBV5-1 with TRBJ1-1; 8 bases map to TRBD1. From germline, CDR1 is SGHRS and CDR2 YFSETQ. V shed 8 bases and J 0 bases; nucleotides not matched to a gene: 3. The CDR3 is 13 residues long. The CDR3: CASGQGMNTEAFF. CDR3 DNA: TGCGCCAGTGGACAGGGAATGAACACTGAAGCTTTCTTT.

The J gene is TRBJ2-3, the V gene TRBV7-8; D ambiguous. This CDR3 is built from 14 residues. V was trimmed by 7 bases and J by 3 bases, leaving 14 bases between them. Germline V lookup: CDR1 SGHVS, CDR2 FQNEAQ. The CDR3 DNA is TGTGCCAGCACCCCCCCGGACGGGACAGATACGCAGTATTTT. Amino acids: CASTPPDGTDTQYF.

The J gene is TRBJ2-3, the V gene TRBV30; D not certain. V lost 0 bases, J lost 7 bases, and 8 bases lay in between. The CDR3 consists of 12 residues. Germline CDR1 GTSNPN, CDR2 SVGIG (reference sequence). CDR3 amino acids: CAWSVSSYTQYF. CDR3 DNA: TGTGCCTGGAGTGTATCGTCCTATACGCAGTATTTT.

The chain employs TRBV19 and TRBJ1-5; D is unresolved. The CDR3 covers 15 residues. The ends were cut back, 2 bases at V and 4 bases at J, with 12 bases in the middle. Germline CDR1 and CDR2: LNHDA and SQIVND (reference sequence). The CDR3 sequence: CASSIIGKRNQPQHF. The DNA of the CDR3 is TGTGCCAGTAGTATAATTGGGAAGAGGAATCAGCCCCAGCATTTT. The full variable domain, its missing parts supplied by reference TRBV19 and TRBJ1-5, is DGGITQSPKYLFRKEGQNVTLSCEQNLNHDAMYWYRQDPGQGLRLIYYSQIVNDFQKGDIAEGYSVSREKKESFPLTVTSAQKNPTAFYLCASSIIGKRNQPQHFGDGTRLSIL.

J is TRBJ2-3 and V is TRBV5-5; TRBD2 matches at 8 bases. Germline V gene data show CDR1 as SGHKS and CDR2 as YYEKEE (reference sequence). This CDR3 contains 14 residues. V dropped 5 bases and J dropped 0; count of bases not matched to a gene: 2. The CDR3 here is CASSSSGSTDTQYF. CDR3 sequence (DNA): TGTGCCAGCAGTTCTAGCGGGAGCACAGATACGCAGTATTTT.

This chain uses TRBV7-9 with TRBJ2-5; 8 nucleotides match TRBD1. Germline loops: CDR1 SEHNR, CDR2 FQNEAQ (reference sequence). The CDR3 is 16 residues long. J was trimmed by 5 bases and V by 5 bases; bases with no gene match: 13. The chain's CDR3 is CASSQGQTGVQETQYF. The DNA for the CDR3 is TGTGCCAGCAGCCAAGGTCAGACAGGGGTGCAGGAGACCCAGTACTTC. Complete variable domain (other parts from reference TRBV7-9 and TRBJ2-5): DTGVSQNPRHKITKRGQNVTFRCDPISEHNRLYWYRQTLGQGPEFLTYFQNEAQLEKSRLLSDRFSAERPKGSFSTLEIQRTEQGDSAMYLCASSQGQTGVQETQYFGPGTRLLVL.

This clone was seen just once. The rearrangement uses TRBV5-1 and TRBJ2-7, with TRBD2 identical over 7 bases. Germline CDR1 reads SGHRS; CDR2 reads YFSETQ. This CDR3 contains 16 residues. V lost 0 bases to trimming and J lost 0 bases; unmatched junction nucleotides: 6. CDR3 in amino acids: CASSLVSGTNSYEQYF. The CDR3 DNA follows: TGCGCCAGCAGCTTGGTGTCCGGGACTAACTCCTACGAGCAGTACTTC.